This is a list of T cell receptor beta chains from one sample in a study of OX40 agonist ivuxolimab in advanced cancers. Some clones are missing from TCRdb's copy, which holds only in-frame ones; the method was immunoSEQ multiplex PCR. Of about 69,000 clones listed, roughly 90% are singletons. This specimen was CD4+ or CD8+ T cells sorted from blood, taken in a trial of the OX40 agonist ivuxolimab. These receptors came from an adult with an advanced solid tumor such as melanoma, head and neck, liver or kidney cancer. Both conserved end residues are part of each CDR3. D genes are given only for firm matches. Part of the rows lack a size; the others show once, few, many or a class for expanded clones.

V gene	J gene	CDR3 length	clone size	D gene	CDR3 protein	CDR3 DNA
TRBV7-9	TRBJ2-7	14	-	-	CASSLQGGPYEQYF	TGTGCCAGCAGCTTACAAGGCGGGCCCTACGAGCAGTACTTC
TRBV6-4	TRBJ2-7	15	-	TRBD2	CASSVASGGFYEQYF	TGTGCCAGCAGTGTCGCCTCGGGGGGGTTCTACGAGCAGTACTTC
TRBV27	TRBJ2-5	14	-	TRBD1	CASSPGQGQETQYF	TGTGCCAGCAGTCCCGGACAGGGGCAAGAGACCCAGTACTTC
TRBV5-1	TRBJ1-6	14	once	TRBD1	CASSSRGDNSPLHF	TGCGCCAGCAGTTCCAGGGGGGATAATTCACCCCTCCACTTT
TRBV27	TRBJ2-3	14	-	TRBD1	CASSLRQGGDTQYF	TGTGCCAGCAGCTTACGACAGGGTGGCGATACGCAGTATTTT
TRBV6-5	TRBJ2-7	14	-	-	CASSRSAGTYEQYF	TGTGCCAGCAGTCGCTCGGCCGGTACCTACGAGCAGTACTTC
TRBV7-2	TRBJ2-3	16	once	-	CASSPGQVGATDTQYF	TGTGCCAGCAGCCCCGGGCAGGTGGGAGCGACAGATACGCAGTATTTT
TRBV2	TRBJ2-6	15	-	TRBD1	CASSTGDSGANVLTF	TGTGCCAGCAGTACAGGGGACTCTGGGGCCAACGTCCTGACTTTC
TRBV6-5	TRBJ2-2	14	-	-	CASSYFSDTGELFF	TGTGCCAGCAGTTACTTCTCAGACACCGGGGAGCTGTTTTTT
TRBV28	TRBJ2-5	15	-	TRBD1	CASSRDRGPWETQYF	TGTGCCAGCAGCCGGGACAGGGGGCCCTGGGAGACCCAGTACTTC
TRBV10-3	TRBJ2-7	15	-	TRBD2	CAISESQRGAYEQYF	TGTGCCATCAGTGAGTCACAGCGGGGGGCCTACGAGCAGTACTTC
TRBV27	TRBJ2-3	14	-	-	CASSLDGGIDTQYF	TGTGCCAGCAGTCTCGACGGGGGCATAGATACGCAGTATTTT
TRBV7-3	TRBJ1-1	13	-	-	CASSVTVNTEAFF	TGTGCCAGCAGCGTGACAGTGAACACTGAAGCTTTCTTT
TRBV5-6	TRBJ2-7	14	-	-	CASSQVTGHYEQYF	TGTGCCAGCAGTCAAGTTACAGGGCACTACGAGCAGTACTTC
TRBV28	TRBJ1-2	13	-	TRBD1	CASSEDRGYGYTF	TGTGCCAGCAGTGAGGACAGGGGGTATGGCTACACCTTC
TRBV28	TRBJ1-2	12	-	TRBD1	CASSLETGRYTF	TGTGCCAGCAGTTTGGAGACAGGGCGCTACACCTTC
TRBV27	TRBJ1-2	14	-	-	CAGTGDSPRCGYTF	TGTGCCGGGACCGGTGACAGTCCCCGGTGTGGCTACACCTTC
TRBV9	TRBJ1-1	15	-	-	CASSVGGRGYAEAFF	TGTGCCAGCAGCGTAGGGGGCAGGGGATACGCTGAAGCTTTCTTT
TRBV28	TRBJ1-1	12	-	-	CASSSVRLEAFF	TGTGCCAGCAGTTCAGTTAGGTTAGAAGCTTTCTTT
TRBV27	TRBJ1-1	14	-	-	CASSFRGPLTEAFF	TGTGCCAGCAGTTTTCGGGGGCCGCTCACTGAAGCTTTCTTT
TRBV5-4	TRBJ2-1	12	-	-	CASSFQGLEQFF	TGTGCCAGCAGCTTTCAGGGGCTTGAGCAGTTCTTC
TRBV5-1	TRBJ1-6	14	few	-	CASRAGLLNSPLHF	TGCGCCAGCAGGGCGGGGTTGTTGAATTCACCCCTCCACTTT
TRBV28	TRBJ1-6	15	-	TRBD1	CASISPGQGNSPLHF	TGTGCCAGCATCTCCCCCGGACAGGGAAATTCACCCCTCCACTTT
TRBV19	TRBJ1-4	16	-	-	CASSPFRELYSEKLFF	TGTGCCAGTAGCCCCTTCCGGGAGCTTTACTCCGAAAAACTGTTTTTT
TRBV6-1	TRBJ2-7	15	-	TRBD1	CASSESLRGPYEQYF	TGTGCCAGCAGTGAATCTCTCAGGGGGCCCTACGAGCAGTACTTC
TRBV7-9	TRBJ2-1	18	once	-	CASSLALARSFTYNEQFF	TGTGCCAGCAGCTTAGCCCTGGCGCGGTCGTTCACCTACAATGAGCAGTTCTTC
TRBV28	TRBJ2-7	15	-	-	CATRAGTYQTYEQYF	TGTGCCACGAGGGCCGGGACTTATCAGACCTACGAGCAGTACTTC
TRBV2	TRBJ2-1	15	few	-	CASSELDDSYNEQFF	TGTGCCAGCAGTGAATTGGACGACTCCTACAATGAGCAGTTCTTC
TRBV5-1	TRBJ2-3	16	-	-	CASSFAGTPAQDTQYF	TGCGCCAGCAGCTTCGCCGGGACTCCAGCCCAAGATACGCAGTATTTT
TRBV5-1	TRBJ2-6	18	-	TRBD2	CASSAGLAASSGANVLTF	TGCGCCAGCAGCGCGGGACTAGCGGCCAGCTCTGGGGCCAACGTCCTGACTTTC
TRBV11-3	TRBJ2-3	15	-	-	CASSPQGGRGDTQYF	TGTGCCAGCAGCCCACAAGGGGGAAGGGGAGATACGCAGTATTTT
TRBV5-4	TRBJ1-2	16	few	TRBD1	CASSLELRQGDYGYTF	TGTGCCAGCAGCTTGGAACTGCGGCAGGGGGACTATGGCTACACCTTC
TRBV9	TRBJ2-5	15	-	-	CASSVDWGGAETQYF	TGTGCCAGCAGCGTAGACTGGGGGGGCGCGGAGACCCAGTACTTC
TRBV28	TRBJ2-7	16	-	-	CASIPGARVAPYEQYF	TGTGCCAGCATTCCCGGGGCCAGGGTTGCTCCCTACGAGCAGTACTTC
TRBV18	TRBJ2-1	16	-	TRBD2	CASSPPRAGTSDEQFF	TGTGCCAGCTCACCACCGCGAGCGGGAACATCGGATGAGCAGTTCTTC
TRBV30	TRBJ2-5	14	-	TRBD1	CAWSRGTGQETQYF	TGTGCCTGGAGTCGGGGGACAGGCCAAGAGACCCAGTACTTC
TRBV11-2	TRBJ2-1	14	-	TRBD2	CASSLGTMGNEQFF	TGTGCCAGCAGCCTCGGGACTATGGGGAATGAGCAGTTCTTC
TRBV30	TRBJ2-1	15	-	TRBD2	CAWSGLAGVIYEQFF	TGTGCCTGGAGTGGACTAGCGGGAGTTATCTATGAGCAGTTCTTC
TRBV28	TRBJ2-3	14	-	-	CASSPPVGADTQYF	TGTGCCAGCAGTCCCCCGGTCGGGGCAGATACGCAGTATTTT
TRBV5-4	TRBJ2-7	15	-	-	CASSFVTIPSYEQYF	TGTGCCAGCAGCTTTGTCACTATTCCCTCCTACGAGCAGTACTTC
TRBV4-3	TRBJ2-1	15	-	TRBD2	CASSPLAGAYNEQFF	TGCGCCAGCAGCCCCTTGGCGGGGGCCTACAATGAGCAGTTCTTC
TRBV28	TRBJ2-3	16	-	TRBD2	CASTSISGGAINTQYF	TGTGCCAGCACATCGATTAGCGGGGGGGCTATAAATACGCAGTATTTT
TRBV7-9	TRBJ2-2	14	-	TRBD2	CASSGTSDTGELFF	TGTGCCAGCAGTGGGACTAGCGACACCGGGGAGCTGTTTTTT
TRBV10-1	TRBJ1-2	14	-	-	CASRYGQTLYGYTF	TGCGCCAGCAGATACGGACAGACCCTTTATGGCTACACCTTC
TRBV7-2	TRBJ2-7	12	-	TRBD1	CASSQDRGQQYF	TGTGCCAGCAGCCAGGACAGGGGACAGCAGTACTTC
TRBV11-2	TRBJ2-1	15	-	TRBD2	CASSFTGGPYNEQFF	TGTGCCAGCAGCTTCACGGGGGGGCCCTACAATGAGCAGTTCTTC
TRBV28	TRBJ2-6	15	once	-	CASSSPPSGANVLTF	TGTGCCAGCAGTTCCCCGCCCTCTGGGGCCAACGTCCTGACTTTC
TRBV27	TRBJ2-1	14	-	TRBD1	CASSPGQGVNEQFF	TGTGCCAGCAGTCCAGGACAGGGTGTCAATGAGCAGTTCTTC
TRBV6-1	TRBJ2-1	15	-	-	CASRSGTDHHNEQFF	TGTGCCAGCAGATCCGGGACGGACCACCATAATGAGCAGTTCTTC
TRBV9	TRBJ1-4	14	-	-	CASSVAGDNEKLFF	TGTGCCAGCAGCGTCGCGGGCGACAATGAAAAACTGTTTTTT
TRBV14	TRBJ2-3	16	once	-	CASSPGEGRRTDTQYF	TGTGCCAGCAGCCCCGGAGAGGGGCGCCGCACAGATACGCAGTATTTT
TRBV6-4	TRBJ2-1	12	-	-	CASSDRVNEQFF	TGTGCCAGCAGTGACAGGGTTAATGAGCAGTTCTTC
TRBV28	TRBJ1-2	13	-	-	CASSPGEAYGYTF	TGTGCCAGCAGTCCCGGGGAGGCTTATGGCTACACCTTC